These 20 T cell receptor beta chains share one sample of origin, sequenced in a study of T cell responses to AZD1222 COVID-19 vaccine. Some clones are missing from TCRdb's copy, which holds only in-frame ones; the method was immunoSEQ multiplex PCR. In the table there are 75,000 to 90,000 clones, around nine tenths of which are singletons. The sample here was peripheral blood, taken on day 0 of AZD1222 vaccination. These TCRs come from an adult in good health.

This chain joins TRBV6-2 or TRBV6-3 and TRBJ2-1; TRBD1 might be the D (5 bases). Per germline, CDR1 MNHEY and CDR2 SVGEGT. CDR3 length: 13 amino acids. Trimming left V 6 bases short and J 4 bases short, with 10 bases between. The CDR3 sequence is CASSHDSYNEQFF. The CDR3 DNA reads TGTGCCAGCAGCCATGACAGTTACAATGAGCAGTTCTTC.

The V gene is TRBV6-6, the J gene TRBJ2-1; tentative D call: TRBD2 (5 bases). Germline assignment: CDR1 MNHNY and CDR2 SVGAGI (reference sequence). The CDR3 loop spans 13 amino acids. V dropped 6 bases and J dropped 1 base, with 7 bases sitting between them. CDR3 sequence reads: CASSRGSYNEQFF. Here the CDR3 DNA reads TGTGCCAGCAGCCGGGGTTCCTACAATGAGCAGTTCTTC.

The V and J genes are TRBV30 and TRBJ1-2; no firm D call. The CDR3 consists of 14 residues. CDR1 GTSNPN and CDR2 SVGIG come from the germline V gene (reference sequence). Trimming removed 0 bases from V and 0 bases from J, with 8 bases in between. In DNA form, the CDR3 reads TGTGCCTGGAGTGTAATCTCTTCTAACTATGGCTACACCTTC. It translates to CAWSVISSNYGYTF.

The V call is TRBV5-7, the J call TRBJ1-4, with D maybe TRBD1 (6 bases). TRBV5-7 is assigned to the ORF class and has an uncertain function. This CDR3 is built from 17 residues. V lost 6 bases to trimming and J lost 0 bases, with 18 bases between them. The CDR3 spells CASITGFGSPTNEKLFF. CDR3 coding DNA: TGTGCCAGCATCACAGGGTTCGGGTCCCCAACTAATGAAAAACTGTTTTTT.

The chain links TRBV10-2 to TRBJ2-7; 7 bases fit TRBD2. Germline V lookup: CDR1 WSHSY, CDR2 SAAADI. Trimming cost V 6 bases and J 1 base; bases outside gene matches: 9. This CDR3 comprises 15 residues. The CDR3 here is CASRHTSASSYEQYF. The CDR3 bases are TGCGCCAGCAGGCATACTAGCGCCAGTTCCTACGAGCAGTACTTC.

The chain has TRBV2 and TRBJ2-7, with D possibly matching TRBD2 (5 bases). The V end lost 6 bases, the J end lost 4 bases, and 13 bases lay between the germline ends. CDR1 and CDR2 (germline): SNHLY, FYNNEI. The CDR3 loop spans 13 amino acids. This CDR3 is CASSPDTGYEQYF. DNA of the CDR3: TGTGCCAGCAGCCCCGACACGGGGTACGAGCAGTACTTC.

The chain links TRBV6-5 to TRBJ1-2; D is perhaps TRBD1 (6 bases). CDR1 is MNHEY, CDR2 SVGAGI, per germline. The length of the CDR3 is 14 residues. Trimming stripped 6 bases from V and 3 bases from J, with 14 bases between. The chain's CDR3 is CASRPWTDDYGYTF. CDR3 DNA sequence: TGTGCCAGCAGACCGTGGACAGATGACTATGGCTACACCTTC.

The chain uses TRBV6-2 or TRBV6-3 and TRBJ1-2; D possibly corresponds to TRBD1 (5 bases). Trimming removed 0 bases from V and 7 bases from J, with 12 bases in between. Germline CDR1 MNHEY, CDR2 SVGEGT. The CDR3 length is 14 residues. The CDR3 loop is CASSYSGETIGYTF. For the CDR3, the DNA is TGTGCCAGCAGTTACTCAGGGGAAACTATTGGCTACACCTTC.

CDR3 coding DNA: TGCAGCGTTACATCCGGGACGGCAGCCTACGAGCAGTACTTC. Its translation: CSVTSGTAAYEQYF. This chain connects TRBV29-1 to TRBJ2-7, with D possibly called TRBD1 or TRBD2 (5 bases each). This CDR3 has 14 amino acids. In germline, CDR1 is SQVTM, CDR2 ANQGSEA. Trimming took off 5 bases at V and 2 bases at J, with 16 bases between the two ends.

V usage is TRBV14 and J usage is TRBJ2-1, with D possibly being TRBD1 (7 bases). Germline CDR1 SGHDN, CDR2 FVKESK. The CDR3 has 15 residues. V was pared by 4 bases and J by 5 bases, with 15 bases between. CDR3 protein: CASSLTGRYNNEQFF. The DNA of the CDR3 is TGTGCCAGCAGCCTGACAGGGAGGTACAACAATGAGCAGTTCTTC.

In nucleotides, the CDR3 is TGTGCCAGCAGCTCCCAGACAGGGCTCTATGGCTACACCTTC. Amino acid sequence: CASSSQTGLYGYTF. The chain recombines TRBV7-2 with TRBJ1-2; TRBD1 matches at 7 bases. The CDR3 extends over 14 amino acids. Germline lookup yields CDR1 SGHTA and CDR2 FQGNSA. Trimming at V came to 4 bases and at J to 4 bases, leaving 6 bases not matched to a gene.

This sequence joins TRBV5-1 and TRBJ1-2; 8 bases map to TRBD1. This CDR3 has 14 residues. From germline, CDR1 is SGHRS and CDR2 YFSETQ. V was clipped by 4 bases and J by 6 bases; unmatched bases: 8. The DNA of the CDR3 is TGCGCCAGCAGCACGGCGACAGGGGTGGATGGCTACACCTTC. Its protein product is CASSTATGVDGYTF.

The rearrangement links TRBV6-1 to TRBJ1-1; 9 nucleotides agree with TRBD1. The trim removed 3 bases at V and 4 bases at J, leaving 9 bases unmatched. Germline lookup yields CDR1 MNHNS and CDR2 SASEGT. CDR3 length: 16 residues. The CDR3 spells CASSDGTGGGGTEAFF. CDR3 nucleotide sequence: TGTGCCAGCAGTGACGGAACAGGGGGCGGGGGCACTGAAGCTTTCTTT.

The chain links TRBV6-4 to TRBJ1-6; no reliable D call. V lost 6 bases and J lost 5, with 11 bases in between. There are 14 residues in the CDR3. The germline V gene encodes CDR1 MRHNA and CDR2 SNTAGT. CDR3: CASSRGSDNSPLHF. CDR3 DNA sequence: TGTGCCAGCAGCCGAGGGTCGGATAATTCACCCCTCCACTTT.

The chain is built from TRBV19 and TRBJ2-3; D is unresolved. V shed 3 bases and J shed 0 bases, with 10 bases lying between them. Germline V gives CDR1 LNHDA, CDR2 SQIVND (reference sequence). This CDR3 region has 15 residues. The DNA for the CDR3 is TGTGCCAGTAGTATGTGGGGTCAAAGCACAGATACGCAGTATTTT. It codes for CASSMWGQSTDTQYF. Full variable domain (outside the CDR3, taken from reference TRBV19 and TRBJ2-3): DGGITQSPKYLFRKEGQNVTLSCEQNLNHDAMYWYRQDPGQGLRLIYYSQIVNDFQKGDIAEGYSVSREKKESFPLTVTSAQKNPTAFYLCASSMWGQSTDTQYFGPGTRLTVL.

The V and J genes are TRBV5-5 and TRBJ1-1; D not certain. CDR1 is SGHKS and CDR2 is YYEKEE in the germline V gene (reference sequence). V was pared by 1 base and J by 4 bases, with 11 bases between. The CDR3 extends over 14 amino acids. In DNA, the CDR3 is TGTGCCAGCAGCTTGACAGCCTTCGGCACTGAAGCTTTCTTT. Protein product: CASSLTAFGTEAFF.

The rearrangement joins TRBV21-1 to TRBJ1-2. TRBV21-1 is given as a pseudogene. The CDR3 has 12 residues. The CDR3 bases are TGTGCCAGCAGCAAAGAGGAGTATGGCTACACCTTC. This gives the protein CASSKEEYGYTF.

The chain carries TRBV2 and TRBJ2-5; D is perhaps TRBD2 (7 bases). Germline assignment: CDR1 SNHLY and CDR2 FYNNEI. The CDR3 spans 14 residues. Trimming left V 5 bases short and J 2 bases short, with 12 bases between. CDR3 region: CASSWGGAQETQYF. The CDR3 bases are TGTGCCAGCAGTTGGGGGGGGGCTCAAGAGACCCAGTACTTC.

V is TRBV9 and J is TRBJ2-7; no definite D call. The CDR3 contains 14 residues. Germline V CDR1 and CDR2: SGDLS, YYNGEE. V gave up 4 bases and J gave up 3 bases, with 14 bases separating them. The CDR3 DNA sequence: TGTGCCAGCAGCCCGACCGTCGTGAACTACGAGCAGTACTTC. This encodes CASSPTVVNYEQYF.

This rearrangement joins TRBV29-1 to TRBJ1-2, with 10 bases lining up with TRBD1. The CDR3 runs 14 residues. The V segment lost 6 bases and the J segment 4 bases; nucleotides outside the gene matches: 8. The germline gives CDR1 SQVTM, CDR2 ANQGSEA. CDR3 residues: CSVGQGVGLYGYTF. The CDR3 DNA sequence: TGCAGCGTCGGACAGGGGGTCGGACTCTATGGCTACACCTTC.